One and the same sample provided the 27 T cell receptor beta chains below, sequenced in a study of PD-1 blockade in classical Hodgkin lymphoma. Data came from immunoSEQ multiplex PCR; TCRdb stores just in-frame clones and leaves some out. Among roughly 2,900 clones listed, more than 80% were seen once. Time point of the sample: cycle 4 day 1 (C4D1), after six to seven weeks of nivolumab. All trial patients relapsed after autologous stem cell transplantation. After PBMCs were thawed, their CD8+ T cells were isolated by magnetic negative selection. Specimen: CD8+ T cells from blood, collected before the fourth cycle of nivolumab. All receptors derive from a human donor with classical Hodgkin lymphoma.

The genes are TRBV27 and TRBJ2-1, with TRBD1 identical over 7 bases. The V gene's germline CDR1 is MNHEY and CDR2 SMNVEV (reference sequence). The CDR3 has 17 amino acids. V dropped 5 bases and J dropped 4; count of bases not matched to a gene: 14. The CDR3 DNA follows: TGTGCCAGCAGTGCGCGACAGACGACACAGGGGTACAATGAGCAGTTCTTC. Translating gives CASSARQTTQGYNEQFF.

By proportion, this clone is hyperexpanded (1% or more). Germline is not matched at one junction end, which may reflect a read error. The chain links TRBV5-5 to TRBJ2-7, with unresolved D. The CDR3 loop spans 12 amino acids. Germline lookup yields CDR1 SGHKS and CDR2 YYEKEE (reference sequence). CDR3 residues: CASSSASPEVFF. In DNA form, the CDR3 reads TGTGCCAGCAGCTCCGCAAGCCCGGAAGTCTTCTTC.

This clone was seen once. The chain carries TRBV27 and TRBJ1-1; no firm D call. The CDR3 spans 14 residues. V lost 6 bases and J 1 base, leaving 12 bases between the germline ends. From germline, CDR1 is MNHEY and CDR2 SMNVEV (reference sequence). CDR3 nucleotides: TGTGCCAGCAGGGTCGCCGGAGCGAACACTGAAGCTTTCTTT. This translates into CASRVAGANTEAFF.

This sequence joins TRBV7-6 and TRBJ2-7; the match to TRBD1 covers 9 bases. CDR1 and CDR2 from the germline V gene are SGHVS and FNYEAQ. The length of the CDR3 is 14 residues. V was clipped by 3 bases and J by 4 bases; unmatched bases: 4. The CDR3: CASSFDRGTYEQYF. For the CDR3, the DNA is TGTGCCAGCAGCTTCGACAGGGGGACTTACGAGCAGTACTTC.

CDR3 nucleotides: TGCGCCAGCAGCTTGGAACTAGCGGGAGCAGATACGCAGTATTTT. Its protein product is CASSLELAGADTQYF. The chain employs TRBV5-1 and TRBJ2-3; 11 bases are a match to TRBD2. Trimming at V came to 0 bases and at J to 4 bases, leaving 1 base not matched to a gene. The CDR3 length is 15 residues. Germline V gene sequence: CDR1 SGHRS, CDR2 YFSETQ.

This clone came up a few times. The V call is TRBV6-1, the J call TRBJ1-1; possible D gene TRBD1, 5 bases. CDR3 size: 16 residues. The germline gives CDR1 MNHNS, CDR2 SASEGT. V lost 0 bases and J lost 1, with 12 bases in between. The CDR3 coding sequence is TGTGCCAGCAGTGAAGCAGGGGCGGCCCAGAACACTGAAGCTTTCTTT. It codes for CASSEAGAAQNTEAFF.

The chain has TRBV9 and TRBJ1-4; TRBD1 might be the D (5 bases). This CDR3 has 15 residues. V shed 0 bases and J shed 7 bases, with 13 bases lying between them. In germline, CDR1 is SGDLS, CDR2 YYNGEE. CDR3 residues: CASSVEAGPFEKLFF. In DNA form, the CDR3 reads TGTGCCAGCAGCGTAGAGGCAGGGCCGTTTGAAAAACTGTTTTTT.

Only a few counts were recorded for this clone. The chain recombines TRBV12-5 with TRBJ2-1, with D tentatively TRBD1 (6 bases). The CDR3 consists of 15 residues. Germline V gene sequence: CDR1 LGHNT, CDR2 FRNRAP. V was shortened by 0 bases and J by 5 bases, with 11 bases between the two germline ends. This CDR3 is CASGLVQGKDNEQFF. The CDR3, as DNA: TGTGCTAGTGGTTTGGTACAGGGAAAGGACAATGAGCAGTTCTTC.

J is TRBJ1-6 and V is TRBV28; TRBD1 might be the D (5 bases). Between the trimmed V and J ends, which lost 3 bases and 9 bases, there was a span of 9 bases. This CDR3 has 13 residues. The germline CDR1 and CDR2 sequences are MDHEN and SYDVKM. DNA of the CDR3: TGTGCCAGCAGTTTCAGGGTCGGTTCACCCCTCCACTTT. The encoded protein is CASSFRVGSPLHF.

The gene calls are TRBV11-2 and TRBJ2-7, with TRBD1 matching 7 bases. Unmatched junction bases numbered 4, after V lost 3 bases and J lost 2 bases. In germline, CDR1 is SGHAT, CDR2 FQNNGV. This CDR3 contains 14 residues. The CDR3 is CASSFQTGTYEQYF. The CDR3 nucleotides are TGTGCCAGCAGCTTCCAGACAGGGACCTACGAGCAGTACTTC.

This chain links TRBV4-3 with TRBJ2-7; 8 bases map to TRBD2. This CDR3 spans 18 amino acids. CDR1 LGHNA and CDR2 YSLEER come from the germline V gene. V lost 0 bases to trimming and J lost 3 bases; unmatched junction nucleotides: 13. This CDR3 reads CASSQDFVPAGELYEQYF. In DNA, the CDR3 is TGCGCCAGCAGCCAAGATTTCGTTCCAGCGGGGGAGCTCTACGAGCAGTACTTC.

V and J are TRBV13 and TRBJ2-2, with TRBD2 matching over 13 bases. The CDR3 has 17 residues. V dropped 7 bases and J dropped 3; count of bases not matched to a gene: 8. The V gene's germline CDR1 is PRHDT and CDR2 FYEKMQ (reference sequence). The DNA of the CDR3 is TGTGCCAGCAAATATGTTGGACTAGCGGGAGACACCGGGGAGCTGTTTTTT. Amino acids: CASKYVGLAGDTGELFF.

This clone showed up just a few times. The J gene is TRBJ2-7, the V gene TRBV7-6; 8 nucleotides line up with TRBD1. Germline CDR1 is SGHVS and CDR2 is FNYEAQ. Germline trimming cut 5 bases from V and 1 base from J; bases unmatched to any gene: 4. CDR3 size: 14 residues. CDR3 sequence: CASSERTGSYEQYF. As DNA, the CDR3 is TGTGCCAGCAGCGAGAGGACAGGGTCCTACGAGCAGTACTTC.

The chain combines TRBV18 with TRBJ2-7, with D possibly being TRBD1 (6 bases). The CDR3 spans 15 residues. V shed 5 bases and J shed 2 bases, with 16 bases lying between them. The germline gives CDR1 KGHSH, CDR2 LQKENI. The CDR3 sequence is CASSYRTDLPYEQYF. Here the CDR3 DNA reads TGTGCCAGCTCATACCGGACAGATTTACCCTACGAGCAGTACTTC.

V gene TRBV7-6 combines with J gene TRBJ2-3; 9 bases map to TRBD2. Germline CDR1 is SGHVS and CDR2 is FNYEAQ. CDR3 length: 16 amino acids. The ends lost 6 bases at V and 1 base at J; junction bases unmatched: 8. The CDR3 sequence is CASSPGSGSGTDTQYF. In DNA form, the CDR3 reads TGTGCCAGCAGTCCGGGTAGCGGGAGTGGCACAGATACGCAGTATTTT.

The chain employs TRBV12-5 and TRBJ1-2; 12 bases agree with TRBD1. CDR1 and CDR2 from the germline V gene are LGHNT and FRNRAP. J was trimmed by 8 bases and V by 3 bases; bases with no gene match: 7. This CDR3 region has 15 residues. DNA of the CDR3: TGTGCTAGTGGTTTTCGGGACAGGGGGCGAGAAGGCTACACCTTC. Translation gives CASGFRDRGREGYTF.

V and J are TRBV5-1 and TRBJ2-1, with D possibly called TRBD1 or TRBD2 (5 bases each). The ends were cut back, 0 bases at V and 10 bases at J, with 11 bases in the middle. CDR1 is SGHRS, CDR2 YFSETQ, per germline. The CDR3 length is 13 residues. CDR3 DNA sequence: TGCGCCAGCAGCTTGGGGGGGTTTAGGGAGCAGTTCTTC. This encodes CASSLGGFREQFF.

The J gene is TRBJ2-7, the V gene TRBV19; TRBD2 matches 11 bases. This CDR3 region has 12 residues. Germline V gene lookup returns CDR1 LNHDA and CDR2 SQIVND (reference sequence). Trimming at V came to 5 bases and at J to 7 bases, leaving 1 base not matched to a gene. The CDR3, as DNA: TGTGCCAGTAGTTGGACTAGCGGGGAGCAGTACTTC. Its protein is CASSWTSGEQYF.

The chain is built from TRBV6-1 and TRBJ2-3, with D possibly being TRBD1 (6 bases). V gave up 3 bases and J gave up 3 bases, with 13 bases separating them. The CDR3 loop spans 15 amino acids. CDR1 and CDR2 (germline): MNHNS, SASEGT. In nucleotides, the CDR3 is TGTGCCAGCAGTGATTTTGCAGGGGAGACAGATACGCAGTATTTT. It specifies CASSDFAGETDTQYF.

The chain uses TRBV4-1 and TRBJ2-3; no definite D call. V lost 2 bases and J 0 bases, leaving 15 bases between the germline ends. The germline gives CDR1 MGHRA, CDR2 YSYEKL. The CDR3 extends over 17 amino acids. The CDR3 loop reads CASSQPVVGASTDTQYF. The CDR3 region has the DNA TGCGCCAGCAGCCAACCGGTGGTGGGCGCCAGCACAGATACGCAGTATTTT.

This clone was seen once. The chain uses TRBV7-9 and TRBJ2-1; the D gene is possibly TRBD2 (6 bases). The CDR3 covers 16 residues. Trimming shortened V by 1 base and J by 5 bases, and 15 bases separated the two germline ends. In germline, CDR1 is SEHNR, CDR2 FQNEAQ (reference sequence). The CDR3 spells CASSLGGLYGHNEQFF. The CDR3, as DNA: TGTGCCAGCAGCTTAGGTGGACTATACGGGCACAATGAGCAGTTCTTC.

The chain carries TRBV19 and TRBJ2-3, with 10 bases identical to TRBD1. This CDR3 region has 16 residues. V lost 7 bases to trimming and J lost 2 bases; unmatched junction nucleotides: 9. Germline V CDR1 and CDR2: LNHDA, SQIVND (reference sequence). The CDR3 bases are TGTGCCAGTACCGCGGACAGGGGGTGGCACACAGATACGCAGTATTTT. Translated: CASTADRGWHTDTQYF.

The sample holds one count of this clone. The CDR3 here is CASNRGLDTGELFF. The CDR3, as DNA: TGTGCCAGCAACAGGGGGCTGGACACCGGGGAGCTGTTTTTT. The genes are TRBV27 and TRBJ2-2; 9 positions agree with TRBD1. The CDR3 is made up of 14 amino acids. Germline CDR1 is MNHEY and CDR2 is SMNVEV (reference sequence). V was pared by 7 bases and J by 3 bases, with 3 bases of the junction left unmatched.

This clone was recorded only once. The rearrangement links TRBV5-6 to TRBJ1-4; 8 bases map to TRBD1. Germline loops: CDR1 SGHDT, CDR2 YYEEEE. CDR3 size: 15 residues. With 5 bases clipped from V and 2 bases from J, the junction kept 5 bases outside the gene matches. The CDR3 nucleotides read TGTGCCAGCAGTCAACAGGGGGGGACTAATGAAAAACTGTTTTTT. Protein sequence: CASSQQGGTNEKLFF.

This clone was observed a few times. The chain joins TRBV18 to TRBJ1-4, with D unresolved. V lost 6 bases, J lost 7 bases, and 12 bases lay in between. Germline assignment: CDR1 KGHSH and CDR2 LQKENI. This CDR3 contains 13 residues. In DNA form, the CDR3 reads TGTGCCAGCTCGAGTAGGGAGGCTGAAAAACTGTTTTTT. Encoded protein: CASSSREAEKLFF.

The gene calls are TRBV7-4 and TRBJ2-3, with 12 nucleotides matching TRBD2. The CDR3 contains 18 residues. Germline lookup yields CDR1 SGHVT and CDR2 SQSDAQ. Unmatched junction bases numbered 8, after V lost 1 base and J lost 3 bases. The DNA of the CDR3 is TGTGCCAGCAGCTTAGGGCTAGCGGGGGGGATCAGGACAGATACGCAGTATTTT. Amino acid sequence: CASSLGLAGGIRTDTQYF. Combining the CDR3 with reference TRBV7-4 and TRBJ2-3 gives the whole variable domain GAGVSQSPRYKVAKRGRDVALRCDSISGHVTLYWYRQTLGQGSEVLTYSQSDAQRDKSGRPSGRFSAERPERSVSTLKIQRTEQGDSAVYLCASSLGLAGGIRTDTQYFGPGTRLTVL.

The chain uses TRBV4-2 and TRBJ2-7, with D maybe TRBD1 (5 bases). Germline V CDR1 and CDR2: LGHNA, YNFKEQ. This CDR3 region has 12 residues. V shed 0 bases and J shed 6 bases, with 6 bases lying between them. CDR3: CASSQEGPEQYF. CDR3 DNA sequence: TGTGCCAGCAGCCAAGAGGGGCCCGAGCAGTACTTC.